This TCR beta chain was documented in a study of blood T cell repertoires in COVID-19. Study context: The United States, Italy and Spain supplied acute and convalescent COVID-19 samples.

The CDR3 extends over 14 amino acids. V was shortened by 4 bases and J by 8 bases, with 16 bases between the two germline ends. CDR1 SGHRS and CDR2 YFSETQ come from the germline V gene. Cohort placement rested on clinical history that participants reported themselves. The table came from immunoSEQ multiplex PCR; TCRdb's copy has only in-frame clones and leaves some out. The data hold 200,000 to 250,000 clones, with 84% observed a single time. The chain has TRBV5-1 and TRBJ2-1; D is possibly TRBD2 (6 bases). This TCR came from a woman between 35 and 50 years old who had recovered from COVID-19. The sample comprised PBMCs or T cells enriched from blood (not recorded which). CDR3 in DNA: TGCGCCAGCAGCCTACGGGACTCTATAGATGAGCAGTTCTTC. It translates to CASSLRDSIDEQFF. The full variable domain, in which reference TRBV5-1 and TRBJ2-1 provide the parts outside the CDR3, is KAGVTQTPRYLIKTRGQQVTLSCSPISGHRSVSWYQQTPGQGLQFLFEYFSETQRNKGNFPGRFSGRQFSNSRSEMNVSTLELGDSALYLCASSLRDSIDEQFFGPGTRLTVL.